The T cell receptor (beta chain) described here comes from a study of OX40 agonist ivuxolimab in advanced cancers. The CDR3 sequence is 15 residues long. The germline V gene has CDR1 LNHDA and CDR2 SQIVND (reference sequence). V lost 4 bases to trimming and J lost 6 bases, with 13 bases between them. Profiling relied on immunoSEQ multiplex PCR, and the TCRdb table lists in-frame clones only, not all of them. The sample has about 87,000 clones; less than 90% are singletons. The input for sequencing was CD4+ or CD8+ T cells sorted from blood, taken in a trial of the OX40 agonist ivuxolimab. This clonotype was obtained from an adult with an advanced solid tumor such as melanoma, head and neck, liver or kidney cancer. This chain connects TRBV19 to TRBJ1-6; maybe TRBD1 (5 bases). The CDR3 sequence is CASSTTGTVNSPLHF. As DNA, the CDR3 is TGTGCCAGTAGTACCACCGGGACGGTTAATTCACCCCTCCACTTT.